This TCR beta chain came from a study of CD8 T cells in Susac syndrome. TCR beta sequencing was performed on blood CD8+ and CD4+ T cells. Control patients had untreated stable or active relapsing-remitting multiple sclerosis by revised McDonald criteria. FACS was used to enrich TEMRA cells, whereas the CD8+ and CD4+ T cells were obtained by negative isolation. cDNA came from about 0.5 to 1 ug RNA primed by random hexamers. TCR beta CDR3 was amplified by immunoSEQ multiplex PCR. This amplification extended across 54 Vbeta and 13 Jbeta segments. TCRdb recomputed calls from the immunoSEQ multiplex PCR reads with MiXCR, one row per CDR3 protein. The sample includes about 210,000 distinct CDR3 sequences, roughly 96% seen only once; the top ten take 0.085% to 0.095%. Trimming removed 0 bases from V and 3 bases from J, with 6 bases in between. CDR1 SGHDN and CDR2 FVKESK come from the germline V gene. The CDR3 is 13 residues long.

The sequenced sample was CD4+ T cells from PBMCs. The source is a human donor with multiple sclerosis. J is TRBJ2-7 and V is TRBV14; no firm D call. CDR3 loop: CASSQDMGYEQYF. The CDR3 nucleotides are TGTGCCAGCAGCCAAGACATGGGCTACGAGCAGTACTTC. Full variable domain (missing parts from reference TRBV14 and TRBJ2-7): EAGVTQFPSHSVIEKGQTVTLRCDPISGHDNLYWYRRVMGKEIKFLLHFVKESKQDESGMPNNRFLAERTGGTYSTLKVQPAELEDSGVYFCASSQDMGYEQYFGPGTRLTVT.